These T cell receptor beta chains were read from a single sample in a study of CD8 T cells in ankylosing spondylitis. TCRdb fed the 5' RACE reads into MiXCR, producing one record per CDR3 protein. This table has about 700,000 distinct CDR3 sequences, around 19% appearing once. The sequencing sample was made of blood, either unsorted or a sorted T cell fraction (not recorded which). These receptors were collected from a male donor with ankylosing spondylitis. CDR3s leave out the opening cysteine and the closing phenylalanine or tryptophan. The D gene is left open where the match is weak.

j_gene	d_gene	v_gene	CDR3aa
TRBJ1-3	TRBD1	TRBV5-1	ASSLEGQGISGNTIY
TRBJ2-1	TRBD2	TRBV29-1	SVGELAGSSYNEQF
TRBJ2-7	NA	TRBV27	ASSPRPGEAQY
TRBJ1-1	NA	TRBV12-3/TRBV12-4	ASSPRAANTEAF
TRBJ2-6	NA	TRBV7-2	ASSLRAYSSGANVLT
TRBJ1-4	NA	TRBV7-9	ASGSDVQGEKLF
TRBJ2-2	NA	TRBV4-1	ASSQDRERLTGELF
TRBJ1-4	TRBD1	TRBV6-1	ASSRDRVEKLF
TRBJ2-5	NA	TRBV7-2	ASNIRGGVRETQY
TRBJ2-7	NA	TRBV6-1	ASSEVVGYEQY
TRBJ2-2	TRBD2	TRBV20-1	SASRLAGVTGELF
TRBJ1-1	TRBD1	TRBV4-1	ASSPLVQGGDTEAF
TRBJ1-5	NA	TRBV7-9	ASSLGGEAQPQH
TRBJ2-7	TRBD2	TRBV7-3	ASSLRSGKEYEQY
TRBJ2-7	NA	TRBV7-2	ASSSFTGAYEQY
TRBJ1-2	NA	TRBV4-2	ASSHPGSGYT
TRBJ1-1	TRBD1	TRBV30	AWRAGRQGPAF
TRBJ2-5	NA	TRBV20-1	SARGSAYQETQY
TRBJ1-4	TRBD1	TRBV5-5	ASRGGQGYEKLF
TRBJ1-1	TRBD1	TRBV5-1	ASSSKTGGSNTEAF
TRBJ2-7	TRBD1	TRBV20-1	SAPGQAGSYEQY
TRBJ2-7	NA	TRBV10-3	AISDNSLIYEQY
TRBJ1-5	TRBD1	TRBV6-1	ASKTGGSNQPQH
TRBJ2-1	TRBD2	TRBV20-1	SARDTSGLAVYNEQF
TRBJ2-5	NA	TRBV12-3/TRBV12-4	ASSLRLFGETQY
TRBJ1-6	TRBD1	TRBV20-1	SARPGTGNSPLH
TRBJ2-7	NA	TRBV6-5	ASSYSSGGHYEQY
TRBJ2-5	TRBD2	TRBV20-1	SARILAGAETQY
TRBJ1-1	NA	TRBV5-1	ASSLAGRDTEAF
TRBJ2-6	TRBD1	TRBV5-1	ASSLWTGSSGANVLT
TRBJ1-5	NA	TRBV12-3/TRBV12-4	ASSLHRDGQPQH
TRBJ2-1	TRBD1	TRBV6-4	ASSGDRGTSNEQF
TRBJ2-5	NA	TRBV27	ASSSESPMETQY
TRBJ2-2	NA	TRBV20-1	SARAGSTGELF
TRBJ2-5	NA	TRBV18	ASSRNNWYQETQY